A selection of T cell receptor beta chains follows, all from one sample in a study of T cell responses to AZD1222 COVID-19 vaccine. Clones were read by immunoSEQ multiplex PCR, and TCRdb kept only the in-frame ones, dropping some. This table holds 80,000 to 100,000 clones, approximately 91% found once. Sequencing used peripheral blood, obtained on day 0 of AZD1222 vaccination. The receptors come from an adult in good health. Both conserved end residues are part of each CDR3. D genes are given only for firm matches. Rows may omit the clone size; those that give it use once, few, many or a size class.

j_call: TRBJ2-7; cdr3_length: 15; v_call: TRBV7-2; clone_size: .; d_call: .; cdr3_nt: TGTGCCAGCAGCTCGGACAGCCTATTCCTTTCCGAGCAGTACTTC; cdr3_aa: CASSSDSLFLSEQYF
j_call: TRBJ1-2; cdr3_length: 13; v_call: TRBV4-2; clone_size: once; d_call: .; cdr3_nt: TGTGCCAGCAGCCAAGCGAATATCTATGGCTACACCTTC; cdr3_aa: CASSQANIYGYTF
j_call: TRBJ2-5; cdr3_length: 15; v_call: TRBV5-1; clone_size: .; d_call: .; cdr3_nt: TGCGCCAGCAGCTTGGCGAATGGGGGGCGAGAGACCCAGTACTTC; cdr3_aa: CASSLANGGRETQYF
j_call: TRBJ1-2; cdr3_length: 13; v_call: TRBV5-8; clone_size: .; d_call: .; cdr3_nt: TGTGCCAGCAGCTTGCTAAACAGCTATGGCTACACCTTC; cdr3_aa: CASSLLNSYGYTF
j_call: TRBJ2-3; cdr3_length: 16; v_call: TRBV27; clone_size: .; d_call: .; cdr3_nt: TGTGCCAGCAGTTTATTCCCGACGATACAGGCAGATACGCAGTATTTT; cdr3_aa: CASSLFPTIQADTQYF
j_call: TRBJ2-7; cdr3_length: 14; v_call: TRBV4-3; clone_size: .; d_call: TRBD1; cdr3_nt: TGCGCCAGCAGCCAAGAGACAGGGGGCGGCGAGCAGTACTTC; cdr3_aa: CASSQETGGGEQYF
j_call: TRBJ1-2; cdr3_length: 10; v_call: TRBV3-1/TRBV3-2; clone_size: .; d_call: .; cdr3_nt: TGTGCCAGCAGCCAAGAGGTGGAGGTCTTC; cdr3_aa: CASSQEVEVF
j_call: TRBJ1-5; cdr3_length: 13; v_call: TRBV15; clone_size: .; d_call: TRBD1; cdr3_nt: TGTGCCATCGGACGGAAAGGGGGCGAGCCCCAGCATTTT; cdr3_aa: CAIGRKGGEPQHF
j_call: TRBJ1-3; cdr3_length: 15; v_call: TRBV19; clone_size: few; d_call: .; cdr3_nt: TGTGCCAGTAGTCCCTACCGAGATACGGGAAACACCATATATTTT; cdr3_aa: CASSPYRDTGNTIYF
j_call: TRBJ1-6; cdr3_length: 14; v_call: TRBV5-4; clone_size: .; d_call: .; cdr3_nt: TGTGCCAGCAGCTTGGGCAGAGAGAATTCACCCCTCCACTTT; cdr3_aa: CASSLGRENSPLHF
j_call: TRBJ1-6; cdr3_length: 15; v_call: TRBV6-1; clone_size: once; d_call: .; cdr3_nt: TGTGCCAGCAGTGAAGAAGGACTTCGCTATTCACCCCTCCACTTT; cdr3_aa: CASSEEGLRYSPLHF
j_call: TRBJ1-4; cdr3_length: 16; v_call: TRBV10-3; clone_size: once; d_call: .; cdr3_nt: TGTGCCATCAGTGACCAACAGGTCGGCGGAAATGAAAAACTGTTTTTT; cdr3_aa: CAISDQQVGGNEKLFF
j_call: TRBJ2-7; cdr3_length: 15; v_call: TRBV12-5; clone_size: .; d_call: TRBD2; cdr3_nt: TGTGCTAGTGGTTGGGGGACTAGCGGGGGCCAAGGGCGCCACTTC; cdr3_aa: CASGWGTSGGQGRHF
j_call: TRBJ1-5; cdr3_length: 15; v_call: TRBV9; clone_size: .; d_call: .; cdr3_nt: TGTGCCAGCAGCGCTGGACATCATAGCAATCAGCCCCAGCATTTT; cdr3_aa: CASSAGHHSNQPQHF
j_call: TRBJ2-7; cdr3_length: 12; v_call: TRBV3-1/TRBV3-2; clone_size: .; d_call: .; cdr3_nt: TGTGCCAGCAGCCCATCCCAGGGGAAGCAGTACTTC; cdr3_aa: CASSPSQGKQYF
j_call: TRBJ2-1; cdr3_length: 16; v_call: TRBV5-1; clone_size: .; d_call: .; cdr3_nt: TGCGCCAGCAGCTTGGATCCCGGGGAAACCTACAATGAGCAGTTCTTC; cdr3_aa: CASSLDPGETYNEQFF
j_call: TRBJ2-7; cdr3_length: 13; v_call: TRBV2; clone_size: once; d_call: .; cdr3_nt: TGTGCCAGCAGTATTGGGAGTGCCTACGAGCAGTACTTC; cdr3_aa: CASSIGSAYEQYF
j_call: TRBJ1-2; cdr3_length: 14; v_call: TRBV30; clone_size: once; d_call: TRBD1; cdr3_nt: TGTGCCTGGAGCCACGACAGGGGTGCTTATGGCTACACCTTC; cdr3_aa: CAWSHDRGAYGYTF